This T cell receptor beta chain was sequenced during a study of patients and donors after allogeneic stem cell transplantation. TCRdb passed the RT-PCR reads through MiXCR, listing each CDR3 protein once. The sample has tens of thousands of distinct CDR3 sequences, roughly 29% seen once. This TCR came from a human donor who was either an allogeneic HSCT recipient or a stem cell or donor lymphocyte infusion donor (not recorded which). It is not recorded whose cells these are; they may come from a transplant donor. Sequencing used blood, either unsorted or a sorted T cell fraction (not recorded which).

The CDR3 DNA follows: TGCAGCGCCACGGACAACCACGAGCAGTACTTC. Translating it yields CSATDNHEQYF. The chain employs TRBV29-1 and TRBJ2-7, with D maybe TRBD1 (5 bases). V was shortened by 7 bases and J by 5 bases, with 12 bases between the two germline ends. The CDR3 runs to 11 residues. CDR1 is SQVTM and CDR2 is ANQGSEA in the germline V gene.